These T cell receptor beta chains were read from a single sample in a study of regulatory T cells in long-lasting Graves disease. Each CDR3 protein is one row after TCRdb ran MiXCR on the multiplex PCR reads. Of 580,000 or so distinct CDR3 sequences listed, roughly a sixth were seen once; the top ten hold around 13%. The same data also contributed to another study, on T cells in Graves' hyperthyroidism and ophthalmopathy.

This sample comprised peripheral blood mononuclear cells (PBMCs), obtained at new diagnosis, from a patient treated with antithyroid drugs. These receptors were collected from a man between 18 and 35 years old with Graves disease. The CDR3 runs from the conserved cysteine through the conserved F or W. A D gene is named only where the DNA matches it firmly. For some rows the clone size is stated as once, few or many, or as a class when expanded; others skip it.

V gene	J gene	D gene	CDR3 length	clone size	CDR3 protein	CDR3 DNA
TRBV11-2	TRBJ2-1	-	13	many	CASSLGSGNEQFF	TGTGCCAGCAGCTTAGGGAGTGGCAATGAGCAGTTCTTC
TRBV11-2	TRBJ1-5	-	14	many	CASSPDYSNQPQHF	TGTGCCAGCAGCCCTGACTACTCCAATCAGCCCCAGCATTTT
TRBV19	TRBJ2-2	-	15	-	CASTPDDRDPGELFF	TGTGCCAGTACCCCTGATGACCGGGACCCCGGGGAGCTGTTTTTT
TRBV9	TRBJ2-1	-	16	-	CASSTQTIRGGNEQFF	TGTGCCAGCAGCACCCAGACAATAAGGGGCGGCAATGAGCAGTTCTTC
TRBV20-1	TRBJ2-1	-	15	many	CSARGRGGDYNEQFF	TGCAGTGCTAGGGGTCGAGGGGGGGACTACAATGAGCAGTTCTTC
TRBV13	TRBJ2-2	TRBD2	16	-	CASSEAVSGRVGELFF	TGTGCCAGCAGCGAAGCCGTTAGCGGGAGGGTCGGGGAGCTGTTTTTT
TRBV2	TRBJ2-5	-	15	many	CASSEAVGYQETQYF	TGTGCCAGCAGTGAAGCTGTGGGATACCAAGAGACCCAGTACTTC
TRBV3-1	TRBJ2-5	-	16	many	CASSQDEDVGGETQYF	TGTGCCAGCAGCCAAGATGAAGACGTCGGAGGAGAGACCCAGTACTTC
TRBV2	TRBJ2-3	TRBD1	14	many	CASGQGGLTDTQYF	TGTGCCAGCGGACAGGGGGGCCTCACAGATACGCAGTATTTT
TRBV30	TRBJ2-7	-	12	few	CAWSSLSLEQYF	TGTGCCTGGAGTTCGCTGAGTTTGGAGCAGTACTTC
TRBV11-2	TRBJ2-1	-	14	many	CASTYPDSYNEQFF	TGTGCCAGCACCTATCCGGACTCCTACAATGAGCAGTTCTTC
TRBV2	TRBJ1-6	-	11	many	CASTTLSPLHF	TGTGCCAGCACTACGCTATCACCCCTCCACTTT
TRBV2	TRBJ2-2	-	14	-	CASSGLPATGELLF	TGTGCCAGCTCGGGACTCCCGGCGACCGGGGAGCTGCTTTTT
TRBV14	TRBJ1-6	TRBD1	15	few	CASSQDRIDNSPLHF	TGTGCCAGCAGCCAGGACAGGATCGATAATTCACCCCTCCACTTT
TRBV28	TRBJ2-7	-	12	many	CASSLYTYEQYF	TGTGCCAGCAGCTTATACACCTACGAGCAGTACTTC
TRBV4-2	TRBJ2-1	-	14	-	CASSQGGKGMEQFF	TGTGCCAGCAGCCAAGGAGGGAAGGGGATGGAGCAGTTCTTC
TRBV20-1	TRBJ2-1	-	11	few	CSGDRANEQFF	TGCAGTGGAGACCGAGCTAATGAGCAGTTCTTC
TRBV30	TRBJ1-2	-	13	many	CAWSRQAWGGYTF	TGTGCCTGGAGCCGACAGGCCTGGGGTGGCTACACCTTC
TRBV7-9	TRBJ2-7	TRBD2	15	-	CASSLGGSGRREQYF	TGTGCCAGCAGCTTAGGTGGTAGCGGGAGGAGGGAACAGTACTTC
TRBV27	TRBJ1-4	-	19	few	CASSFFHTGGGPEDEKLFF	TGTGCCAGCAGTTTTTTCCATACAGGAGGTGGGCCGGAGGATGAAAAACTGTTTTTT
TRBV2	TRBJ2-7	-	12	many	CASESGLYEQYF	TGTGCCAGCGAATCTGGCCTCTACGAGCAGTACTTC
TRBV7-6	TRBJ1-1	-	17	few	CASSLTHYGGKNTEAFF	TGTGCCAGCAGCTTAACTCACTACGGGGGGAAGAACACTGAAGCTTTCTTT
TRBV20-1	TRBJ2-7	-	13	few	CSASERGLGEQYF	TGCAGTGCTAGTGAGCGCGGGTTAGGGGAGCAGTACTTC
TRBV11-2	TRBJ2-1	TRBD2	19	many	CASSLVVSRLAGSYNEQFF	TGTGCCAGCAGCTTAGTCGTCAGTCGGCTAGCGGGAAGCTACAATGAGCAGTTCTTC
TRBV28	TRBJ2-1	-	14	many	CASSFSDSPNEQFF	TGTGCCAGCAGTTTTTCCGACTCCCCGAATGAGCAGTTCTTC
TRBV20-1	TRBJ2-1	TRBD2	21	-	CSASFGVVGLAGRGTYNEQFF	TGCAGTGCTAGTTTTGGGGTAGTCGGACTAGCGGGAAGAGGAACCTACAATGAGCAGTTCTTC
TRBV3-1	TRBJ1-1	-	14	few	CASSPLGHRRLAFF	TGTGCCAGCAGCCCCCTGGGGCACCGAAGGTTAGCTTTCTTT
TRBV9	TRBJ2-7	-	13	many	CASSVSMASEQYF	TGTGCCAGCAGCGTAAGTATGGCGAGCGAGCAGTACTTC
TRBV2	TRBJ1-4	-	14	few	CASSDRASNEKLFF	TGTGCCAGCAGTGACAGGGCATCCAATGAAAAACTGTTTTTT
TRBV12-3/TRBV12-4	TRBJ1-2	-	15	few	CASSLVPTANYGYTF	TGTGCCAGCAGTTTGGTGCCCACGGCTAACTATGGCTACACCTTC
TRBV13	TRBJ2-1	-	14	few	CASSALLPYNEQFF	TGTGCCAGCAGTGCCCTTTTACCTTACAATGAGCAGTTCTTC
TRBV5-4	TRBJ2-1	TRBD2	14	few	CASSAGRGGNEQFF	TGTGCCAGCAGCGCCGGTCGGGGGGGCAATGAGCAGTTCTTC
TRBV13	TRBJ2-5	-	14	many	CASSVSGGSETQYF	TGTGCCAGCAGCGTGTCTGGGGGATCAGAGACCCAGTACTTC
TRBV11-2	TRBJ1-5	-	15	-	CASSLVGGLGQPQHF	TGTGCCAGCAGCTTAGTAGGGGGGCTAGGCCAGCCCCAGCATTTT
TRBV7-9	TRBJ2-5	-	12	many	CASSESRETQYF	TGTGCCAGCAGCGAGAGTCGGGAGACCCAGTACTTC
TRBV5-6	TRBJ2-7	-	12	few	CASSLMRGEQYF	TGTGCCAGCAGCTTAATGAGGGGCGAGCAGTACTTC
TRBV7-9	TRBJ2-5	TRBD2	14	-	CASSYASGQETQYF	TGTGCCAGCAGCTACGCTAGCGGCCAAGAGACCCAGTACTTC
TRBV10-3	TRBJ1-2	-	12	few	CAIRDPAYGYTF	TGTGCCATCAGGGACCCCGCTTATGGCTACACCTTC
TRBV27	TRBJ2-1	TRBD2	14	-	CASSTSGSYNGQFF	TGTGCCAGCAGTACTAGCGGCTCTTACAATGGGCAGTTCTTC
TRBV7-9	TRBJ1-1	-	17	-	CASSLGGGPGINTEAFF	TGTGCCAGCAGCTTAGGTGGGGGGCCGGGCATAAACACTGAAGCTTTCTTT
TRBV18	TRBJ1-1	-	14	-	CASSPSGVVTEAFF	TGTGCCAGCTCACCATCGGGGGTTGTCACTGAAGCTTTCTTT
TRBV2	TRBJ1-5	-	15	many	CASSAGSASNQPQHF	TGTGCCAGCAGTGCCGGCAGCGCTAGCAATCAGCCCCAGCATTTT
TRBV20-1	TRBJ2-7	-	14	many	CSARGASRVYEQYF	TGCAGTGCCAGGGGAGCTAGCAGAGTCTACGAGCAGTACTTC
TRBV30	TRBJ1-2	-	15	many	CAWRAGPGVEYGYTF	TGTGCCTGGAGGGCCGGGCCGGGGGTGGAATATGGCTACACCTTC
TRBV10-3	TRBJ1-1	-	11	many	CAISENTEAFF	TGTGCCATCAGTGAGAACACTGAAGCTTTCTTT
TRBV6-5	TRBJ2-1	TRBD2	16	many	CASSLAAAAGGYEQFF	TGTGCCAGCAGTTTGGCGGCCGCAGCGGGAGGATATGAGCAGTTCTTC
TRBV10-3	TRBJ1-4	-	15	few	CAIREQQGPSEKPFF	TGTGCCATCAGAGAACAGCAGGGGCCTAGTGAAAAACCGTTTTTT
TRBV27	TRBJ2-7	TRBD2	17	-	CASRTSGGFLSSYEQYF	TGTGCCAGCCGGACTAGCGGGGGCTTCCTAAGCTCCTACGAGCAGTACTTC
TRBV11-3	TRBJ2-1	TRBD2	18	-	CASSRGLAGGWTYNEQFF	TGTGCCAGCAGCCGGGGACTAGCGGGTGGATGGACCTACAATGAGCAGTTCTTC
TRBV19	TRBJ1-2	TRBD1	14	many	CASSIVRGLDGYTF	TGTGCCAGTAGTATCGTCAGGGGGCTAGATGGCTACACCTTC
TRBV5-6	TRBJ2-4	TRBD1	15	few	CASRELGQTKNIQYF	TGTGCCAGCAGGGAATTGGGACAGACCAAAAACATTCAGTACTTC
TRBV30	TRBJ1-4	-	13	few	CAWSVATNEKLFF	TGTGCCTGGAGCGTTGCAACTAATGAAAAACTGTTTTTT
TRBV6-5	TRBJ1-2	TRBD1	15	-	CASSYSDRPIYGYTF	TGTGCCAGCAGTTACTCGGACAGGCCGATCTATGGCTACACCTTC
TRBV5-1	TRBJ2-3	-	15	-	CASSLGRQGTDTQYF	TGCGCCAGCAGCTTGGGGCGGCAGGGCACAGATACGCAGTATTTT
TRBV11-2	TRBJ2-3	TRBD2	15	many	CASSFSGGSTDTQYF	TGTGCCAGCAGCTTTAGCGGGGGGAGCACAGATACGCAGTATTTT
TRBV2	TRBJ1-3	-	15	-	CASSEEQGGRNTIYF	TGTGCCAGCAGTGAAGAACAGGGAGGTAGAAACACCATATATTTT
TRBV28	TRBJ2-1	TRBD2	16	many	CASSPAGTSGYNEQFF	TGTGCCAGCAGTCCTGCCGGGACTAGCGGGTACAATGAGCAGTTCTTC
TRBV7-3	TRBJ2-5	-	16	many	CASSSFVGSRQETQYF	TGTGCCAGCAGCTCCTTCGTCGGTTCCCGACAAGAGACCCAGTACTTC